This T cell receptor (beta chain) was sequenced during a study of T cells in Graves' hyperthyroidism and ophthalmopathy. General study results and limits: Ophthalmopathy, which appeared later, was predicted by the model a median approximately 6 months before onset.

This clonotype has a single count. The antigen is undetermined. The study excluded patients with uncontrolled infection, other autoimmune disease, pregnancy or lactation. What was amplified from RNA transcripts were TCR beta CDR3 regions. First-round RT-PCR targeting the TCR CDR3 was performed with the HTBI primer set. In TCRdb, the multiplex PCR reads were re-called with MiXCR into one record per CDR3 protein. The sample has roughly 500,000 distinct CDR3 sequences, 46% seen once. The CDR3 is 16 residues long. Trimming stripped 0 bases from V and 4 bases from J, with 16 bases between. Germline assignment: CDR1 SGDLS and CDR2 YYNGEE.

Input material: peripheral blood or thyroid tissue (not recorded which). The chain is built from TRBV9 and TRBJ2-5; the D gene is possibly TRBD1 (8 bases). The sequence derives from an adult woman with Graves' disease, either hyperthyroidism or ophthalmopathy (not recorded which). The CDR3 reads CASSVVTGGGRETQYF. The CDR3 bases are TGTGCCAGCAGCGTAGTCACAGGGGGGGGCAGAGAGACCCAGTACTTC.